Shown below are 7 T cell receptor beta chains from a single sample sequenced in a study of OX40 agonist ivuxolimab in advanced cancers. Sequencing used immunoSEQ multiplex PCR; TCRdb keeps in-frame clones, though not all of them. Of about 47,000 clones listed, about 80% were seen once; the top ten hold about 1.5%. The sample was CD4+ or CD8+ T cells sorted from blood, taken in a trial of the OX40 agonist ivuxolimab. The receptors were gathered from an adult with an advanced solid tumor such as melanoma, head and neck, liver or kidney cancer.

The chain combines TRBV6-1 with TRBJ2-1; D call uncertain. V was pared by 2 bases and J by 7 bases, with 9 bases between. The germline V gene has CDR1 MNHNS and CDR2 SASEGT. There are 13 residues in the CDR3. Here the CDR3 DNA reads TGTGCCAGCAGTGAATTCCCCGGTAATGAGCAGTTCTTC. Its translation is CASSEFPGNEQFF.

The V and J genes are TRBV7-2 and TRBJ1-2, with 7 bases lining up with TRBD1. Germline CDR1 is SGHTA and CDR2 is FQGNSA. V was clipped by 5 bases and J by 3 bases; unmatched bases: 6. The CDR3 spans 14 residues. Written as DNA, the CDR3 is TGTGCCAGCAGCCGACAGGGAGAGGACTATGGCTACACCTTC. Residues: CASSRQGEDYGYTF.

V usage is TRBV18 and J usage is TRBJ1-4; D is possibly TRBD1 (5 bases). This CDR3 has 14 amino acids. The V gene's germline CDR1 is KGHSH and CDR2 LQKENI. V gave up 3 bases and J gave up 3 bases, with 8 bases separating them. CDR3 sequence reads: CASSPQGANEKLFF. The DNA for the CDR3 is TGTGCCAGCTCACCGCAGGGCGCTAATGAAAAACTGTTTTTT.

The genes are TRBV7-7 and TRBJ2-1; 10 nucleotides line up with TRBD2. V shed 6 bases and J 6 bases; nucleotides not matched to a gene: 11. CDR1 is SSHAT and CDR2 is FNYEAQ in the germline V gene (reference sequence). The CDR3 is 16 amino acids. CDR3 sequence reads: CASSLTGTSVRNEQFF. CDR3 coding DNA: TGTGCCAGCAGTCTTACGGGGACTAGCGTCCGCAATGAGCAGTTCTTC.

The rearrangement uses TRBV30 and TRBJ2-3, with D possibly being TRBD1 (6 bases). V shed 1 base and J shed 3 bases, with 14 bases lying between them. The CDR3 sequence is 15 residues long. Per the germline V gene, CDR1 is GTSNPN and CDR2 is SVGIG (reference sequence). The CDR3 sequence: CAWSAQGGWTDTQYF. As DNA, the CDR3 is TGTGCCTGGAGTGCCCAAGGGGGTTGGACAGATACGCAGTATTTT.

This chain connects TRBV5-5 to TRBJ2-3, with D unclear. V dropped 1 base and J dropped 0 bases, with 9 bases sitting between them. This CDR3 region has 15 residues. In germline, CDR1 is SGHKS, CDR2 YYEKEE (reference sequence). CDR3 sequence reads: CASSLIGSSTDTQYF. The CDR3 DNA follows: TGTGCCAGCAGCTTGATTGGTTCTAGCACAGATACGCAGTATTTT.

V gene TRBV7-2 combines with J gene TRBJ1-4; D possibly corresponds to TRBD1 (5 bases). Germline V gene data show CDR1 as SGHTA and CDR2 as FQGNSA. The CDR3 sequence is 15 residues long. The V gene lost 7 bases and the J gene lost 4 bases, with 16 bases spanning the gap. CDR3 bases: TGTGCCAGCACCCCTCATAACAGGTTTAATGAAAAACTGTTTTTT. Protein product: CASTPHNRFNEKLFF.